The present entry profiles one TCR beta chain with its context. Its specificity is not known. Sample treatment: oral pan-JAK inhibitor, 5-10 mg twice daily. Alopecia areata patients provided lesional scalp punch biopsies and peripheral blood. The entry originates in a study of CD8+ T cells in alopecia areata. Whole-study context: Those patients who were treated received oral tofacitinib, which was given at 5 to 10 mg twice daily for moderate-to-severe alopecia areata. Treated patients received severity scores based on the percentage of scalp area affected. The study, taken as a whole, reports: Numerous clones, expanded in lesions, remained in scalp and blood during tofacitinib.

The CDR3 length is 18 residues. Between the trimmed V and J ends, which lost 4 bases and 0 bases, there was a span of 19 bases. Germline values: CDR1 SGHAT, CDR2 FQNNGV. Extracted from the samples, RNA was reverse transcribed into cDNA to serve as the sequencing template. TCRdb keeps only in-frame clones here, not all; method: immunoSEQ multiplex PCR. The sample contains over 150,000 clones, nearly 60% of which appear only once. The material was CD4+ T cells sorted from blood, obtained at week 24, from a patient treated with tofacitinib. The receptor was isolated from a human donor with alopecia areata. The V call is TRBV11-2, the J call TRBJ2-4; D is possibly TRBD2 (5 bases). The CDR3: CASSSLAPNSIAKNIQYF. CDR3 nucleotide sequence: TGTGCCAGCAGCTCCCTAGCACCAAATAGTATAGCCAAAAACATTCAGTACTTC.